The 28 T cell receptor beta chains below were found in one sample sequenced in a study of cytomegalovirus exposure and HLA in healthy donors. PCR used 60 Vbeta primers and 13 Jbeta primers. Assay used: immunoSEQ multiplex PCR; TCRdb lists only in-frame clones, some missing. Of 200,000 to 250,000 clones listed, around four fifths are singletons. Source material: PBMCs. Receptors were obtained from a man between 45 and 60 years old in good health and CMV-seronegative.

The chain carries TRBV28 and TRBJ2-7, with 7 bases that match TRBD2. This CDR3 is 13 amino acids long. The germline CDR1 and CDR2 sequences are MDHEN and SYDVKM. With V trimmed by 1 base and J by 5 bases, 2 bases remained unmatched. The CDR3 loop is CASSLSGGNEQYF. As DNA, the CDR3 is TGTGCCAGCAGTTTATCGGGGGGTAACGAGCAGTACTTC.

CDR3 region: CASSSQAGVGSYEQYF. CDR3 DNA sequence: TGTGCCAGCAGTAGCCAAGCGGGAGTCGGCTCCTACGAGCAGTACTTC. The chain couples TRBV27 to TRBJ2-7; 8 nucleotides align to TRBD2. The CDR3 spans 16 residues. Germline V gene lookup returns CDR1 MNHEY and CDR2 SMNVEV (reference sequence). J lost 0 bases, V lost 5 bases, and 9 bases had no gene match.

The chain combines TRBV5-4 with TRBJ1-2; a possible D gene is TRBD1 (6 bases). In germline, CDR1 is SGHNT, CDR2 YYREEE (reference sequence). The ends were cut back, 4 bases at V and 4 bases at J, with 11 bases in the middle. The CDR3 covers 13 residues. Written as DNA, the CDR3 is TGTGCCAGCAGCCCCGGGGACACCTATGGCTACACCTTC. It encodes CASSPGDTYGYTF.

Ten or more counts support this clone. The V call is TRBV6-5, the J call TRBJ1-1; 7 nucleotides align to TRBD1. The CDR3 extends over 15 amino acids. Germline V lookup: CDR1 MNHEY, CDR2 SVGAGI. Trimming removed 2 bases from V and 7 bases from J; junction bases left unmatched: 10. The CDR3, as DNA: TGTGCCAGCAGTTACGTGGGCAGGGGGTCGGGTGAAGCTTTCTTT. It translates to CASSYVGRGSGEAFF.

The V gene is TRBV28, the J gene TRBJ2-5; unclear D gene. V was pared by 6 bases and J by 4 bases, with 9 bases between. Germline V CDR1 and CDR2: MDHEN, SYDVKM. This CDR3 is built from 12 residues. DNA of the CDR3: TGTGCCAGCAGCCAGGTCCGAGAGACCCAGTACTTC. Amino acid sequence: CASSQVRETQYF.

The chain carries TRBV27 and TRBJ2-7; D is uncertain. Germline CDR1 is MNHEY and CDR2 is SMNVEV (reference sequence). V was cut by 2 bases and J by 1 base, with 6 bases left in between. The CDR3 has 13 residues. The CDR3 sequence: CASSLTASYEQYF. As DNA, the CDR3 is TGTGCCAGCAGTTTAACAGCTTCCTACGAGCAGTACTTC.

CDR3 in amino acids: CASSVGTGTDTQYF. The CDR3 DNA reads as TGCGCCAGCAGCGTGGGGACAGGGACAGATACGCAGTATTTT. This chain links TRBV5-1 with TRBJ2-3, with 9 bases identical to TRBD1. The CDR3 is 14 residues long. Germline V gene lookup returns CDR1 SGHRS and CDR2 YFSETQ. Germline trimming cut 4 bases from V and 3 bases from J; bases unmatched to any gene: 3.

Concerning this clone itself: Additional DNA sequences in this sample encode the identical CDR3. Written as DNA, the CDR3 is TGCGCCAGCAGCTTATACAGGGGTTCACCCTACGAGCAGTACTTC. Translated, it gives CASSLYRGSPYEQYF. The chain employs TRBV5-1 and TRBJ2-7, with 7 bases matching TRBD1. The V gene's germline CDR1 is SGHRS and CDR2 YFSETQ. Losses at the gene ends were 2 bases for V and 2 bases for J; bases not matched to a gene: 7. The CDR3 is 15 amino acids.

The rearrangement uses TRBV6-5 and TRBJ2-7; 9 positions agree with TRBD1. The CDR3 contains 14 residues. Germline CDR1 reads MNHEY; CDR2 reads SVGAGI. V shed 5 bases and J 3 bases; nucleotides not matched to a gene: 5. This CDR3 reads CASSETGGGYEQYF. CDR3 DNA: TGTGCCAGCAGTGAGACAGGGGGAGGCTACGAGCAGTACTTC.

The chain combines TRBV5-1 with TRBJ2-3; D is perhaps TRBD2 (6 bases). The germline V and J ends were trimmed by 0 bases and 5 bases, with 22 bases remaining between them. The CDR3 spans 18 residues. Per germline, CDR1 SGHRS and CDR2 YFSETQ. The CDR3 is CASSLAIGRVAVGDTQYF. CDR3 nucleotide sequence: TGCGCCAGCAGCTTGGCAATTGGTAGGGTAGCGGTTGGAGATACGCAGTATTTT.

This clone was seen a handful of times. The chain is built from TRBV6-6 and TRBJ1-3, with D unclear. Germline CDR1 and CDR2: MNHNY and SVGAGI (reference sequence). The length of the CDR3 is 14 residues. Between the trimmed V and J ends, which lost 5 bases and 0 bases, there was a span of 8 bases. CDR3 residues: CASSHSNSGNTIYF. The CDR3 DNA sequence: TGTGCCAGCAGTCACAGCAACTCTGGAAACACCATATATTTT.

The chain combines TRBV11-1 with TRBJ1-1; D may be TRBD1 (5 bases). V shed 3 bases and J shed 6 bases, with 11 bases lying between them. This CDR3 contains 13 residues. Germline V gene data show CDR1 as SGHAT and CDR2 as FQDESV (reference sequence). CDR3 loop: CASSLTDSSEAFF. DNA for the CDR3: TGTGCCAGCAGCTTGACCGACAGTTCTGAAGCTTTCTTT.

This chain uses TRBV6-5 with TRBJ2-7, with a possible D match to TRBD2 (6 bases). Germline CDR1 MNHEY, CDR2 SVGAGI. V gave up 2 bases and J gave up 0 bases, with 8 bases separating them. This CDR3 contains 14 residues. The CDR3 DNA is TGTGCCAGCAGTTACGGCGGGAACTCCTACGAGCAGTACTTC. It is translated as CASSYGGNSYEQYF.

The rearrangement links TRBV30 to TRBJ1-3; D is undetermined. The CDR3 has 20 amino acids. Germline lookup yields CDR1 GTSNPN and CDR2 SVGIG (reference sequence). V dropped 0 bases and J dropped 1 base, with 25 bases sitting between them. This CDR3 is CAWSVMGRTLTVTSGNTIYF. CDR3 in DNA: TGTGCCTGGAGTGTTATGGGCAGAACGCTCACTGTCACTTCTGGAAACACCATATATTTT. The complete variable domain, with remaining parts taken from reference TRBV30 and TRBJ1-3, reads SQTIHQWPATLVQPVGSPLSLECTVEGTSNPNLYWYRQAAGRGLQLLFYSVGIGQISSEVPQNLSASRPQDRQFILSSKKLLLSDSGFYLCAWSVMGRTLTVTSGNTIYFGEGSWLTVV.

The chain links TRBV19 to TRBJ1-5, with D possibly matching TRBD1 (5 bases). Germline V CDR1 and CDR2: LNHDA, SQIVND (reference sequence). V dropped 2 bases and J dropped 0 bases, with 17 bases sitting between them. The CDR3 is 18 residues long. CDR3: CASSILSRVTASNQPQHF. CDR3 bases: TGTGCCAGTAGTATACTATCCAGGGTGACAGCTAGCAATCAGCCCCAGCATTTT.

The CDR3 loop is CASSLDTYTEAFF. The CDR3 DNA reads as TGCGCCAGCAGCTTAGACACCTACACTGAAGCTTTCTTT. The chain links TRBV5-1 to TRBJ1-1; D gene unclear. V lost 2 bases to trimming and J lost 3 bases, with 8 bases between them. CDR1 is SGHRS, CDR2 YFSETQ, per germline. The CDR3 loop spans 13 amino acids.

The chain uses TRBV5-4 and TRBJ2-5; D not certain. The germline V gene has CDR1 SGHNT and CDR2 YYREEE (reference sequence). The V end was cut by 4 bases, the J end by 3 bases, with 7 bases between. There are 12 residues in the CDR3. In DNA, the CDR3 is TGTGCCAGCAGCCTACCCAAAGAGACCCAGTACTTC. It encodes CASSLPKETQYF.

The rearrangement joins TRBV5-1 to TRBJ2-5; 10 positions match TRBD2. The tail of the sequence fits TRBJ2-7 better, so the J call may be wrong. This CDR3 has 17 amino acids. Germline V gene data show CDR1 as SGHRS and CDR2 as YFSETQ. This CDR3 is CASSLFTSGVSSYEQYF. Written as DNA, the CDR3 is TGCGCCAGCAGCTTGTTTACTAGCGGGGTAAGCTCCTACGAGCAGTACTTC.

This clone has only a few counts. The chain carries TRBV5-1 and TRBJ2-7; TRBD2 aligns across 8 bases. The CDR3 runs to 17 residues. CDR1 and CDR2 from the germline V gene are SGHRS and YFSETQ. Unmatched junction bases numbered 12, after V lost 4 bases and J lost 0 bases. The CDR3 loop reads CASSRHTSGENSYEQYF. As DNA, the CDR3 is TGCGCCAGCAGCAGACACACTAGCGGAGAAAACTCCTACGAGCAGTACTTC. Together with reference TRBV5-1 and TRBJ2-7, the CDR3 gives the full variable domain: KAGVTQTPRYLIKTRGQQVTLSCSPISGHRSVSWYQQTPGQGLQFLFEYFSETQRNKGNFPGRFSGRQFSNSRSEMNVSTLELGDSALYLCASSRHTSGENSYEQYFGPGTRLTVT.

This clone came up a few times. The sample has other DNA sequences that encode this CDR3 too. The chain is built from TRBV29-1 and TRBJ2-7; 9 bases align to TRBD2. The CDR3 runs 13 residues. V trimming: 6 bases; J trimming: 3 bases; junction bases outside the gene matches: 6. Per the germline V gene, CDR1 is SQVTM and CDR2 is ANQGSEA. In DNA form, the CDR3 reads TGCAGCGTGTTGGGACTAGCAGGCTACGAGCAGTACTTC. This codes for CSVLGLAGYEQYF.

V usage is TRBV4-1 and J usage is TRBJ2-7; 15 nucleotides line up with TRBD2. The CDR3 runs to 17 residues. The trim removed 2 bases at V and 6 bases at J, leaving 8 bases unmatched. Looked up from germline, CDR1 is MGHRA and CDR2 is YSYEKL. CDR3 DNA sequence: TGCGCCAGCAGCCAACTGGGCAGGACTAGCGGGAGGGGCGAGCAGTACTTC. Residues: CASSQLGRTSGRGEQYF.

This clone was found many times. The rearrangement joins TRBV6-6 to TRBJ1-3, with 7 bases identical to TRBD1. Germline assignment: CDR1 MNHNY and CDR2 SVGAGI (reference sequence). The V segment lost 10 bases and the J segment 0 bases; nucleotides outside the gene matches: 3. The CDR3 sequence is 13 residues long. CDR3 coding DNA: TGTGCCACCAGGGGGAGCTCTGGAAACACCATATATTTT. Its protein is CATRGSSGNTIYF.

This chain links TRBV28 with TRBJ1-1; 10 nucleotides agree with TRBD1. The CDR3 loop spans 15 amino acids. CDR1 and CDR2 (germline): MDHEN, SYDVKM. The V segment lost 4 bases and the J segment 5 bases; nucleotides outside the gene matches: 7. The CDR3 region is CASSSLDRGKTEAFF. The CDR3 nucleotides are TGTGCCAGCAGTTCCTTGGACAGGGGGAAAACTGAAGCTTTCTTT.

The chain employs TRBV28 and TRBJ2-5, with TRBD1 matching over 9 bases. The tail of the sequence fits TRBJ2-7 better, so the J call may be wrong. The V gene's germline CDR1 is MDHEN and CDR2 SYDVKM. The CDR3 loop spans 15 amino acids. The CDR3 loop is CASSLKGQGGYEQYF. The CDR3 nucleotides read TGTGCCAGCAGTTTAAAGGGACAGGGAGGCTACGAGCAGTACTTC.

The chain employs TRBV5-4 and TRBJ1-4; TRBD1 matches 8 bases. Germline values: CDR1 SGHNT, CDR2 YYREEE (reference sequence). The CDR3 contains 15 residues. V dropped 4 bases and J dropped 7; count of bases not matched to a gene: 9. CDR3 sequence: CASSGRTGSSEKLFF. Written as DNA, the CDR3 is TGTGCCAGCAGCGGGAGGACAGGGAGTAGTGAAAAACTGTTTTTT.

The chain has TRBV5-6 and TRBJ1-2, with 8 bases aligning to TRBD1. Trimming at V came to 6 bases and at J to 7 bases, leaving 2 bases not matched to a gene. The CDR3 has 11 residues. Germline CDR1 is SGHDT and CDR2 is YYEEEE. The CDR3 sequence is CASTTGGGYTF. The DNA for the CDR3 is TGTGCCAGCACCACAGGGGGTGGCTACACCTTC.

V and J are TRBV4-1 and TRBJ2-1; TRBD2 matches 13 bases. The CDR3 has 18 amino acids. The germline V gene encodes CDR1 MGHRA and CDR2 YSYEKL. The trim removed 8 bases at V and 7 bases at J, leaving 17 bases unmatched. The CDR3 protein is CASRIGGRLAGGRNEQFF. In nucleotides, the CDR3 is TGCGCCAGCCGGATCGGGGGTCGACTAGCGGGAGGCCGTAATGAGCAGTTCTTC.

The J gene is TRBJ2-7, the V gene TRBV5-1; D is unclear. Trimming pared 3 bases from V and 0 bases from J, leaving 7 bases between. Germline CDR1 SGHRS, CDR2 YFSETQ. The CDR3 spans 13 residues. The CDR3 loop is CASSSTNSYEQYF. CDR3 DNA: TGCGCCAGCAGCTCGACAAACTCCTACGAGCAGTACTTC.